A single sample is the source of the 13 T cell receptor beta chains below, sequenced in a study of human T cells and chemical hapten exposure. TCRdb recomputed calls from the 5' RACE reads with MiXCR, one row per CDR3 protein. The table records tens of thousands of distinct CDR3 sequences, more than 15% of them present only once. From whole blood left unfractionated, total RNA was extracted. All receptors come from a female donor in good health.

This clonotype was picked up a small number of times. The chain combines TRBV14 with TRBJ2-1, with D possibly being TRBD2 (6 bases). Trimming took off 1 base at V and 3 bases at J, with 19 bases between the two ends. The CDR3 spans 18 residues. The germline CDR1 and CDR2 sequences are SGHDN and FVKESK. The CDR3 DNA follows: TGTGCCAGCAGCCAAGGACGCTTGGCAGGGAGGTACTACAATGAGCAGTTCTTC. Its translation is CASSQGRLAGRYYNEQFF. The full variable domain, with the rest looked up from reference TRBV14 and TRBJ2-1, is EAGVTQFPSHSVIEKGQTVTLRCDPISGHDNLYWYRRVMGKEIKFLLHFVKESKQDESGMPNNRFLAERTGGTYSTLKVQPAELEDSGVYFCASSQGRLAGRYYNEQFFGPGTRLTVL.

This clonotype was detected only a few times. The chain is built from TRBV11-2 and TRBJ2-7; a possible D gene is TRBD2 (6 bases). CDR1 is SGHAT, CDR2 FQNNGV, per germline. The V and J ends lost 5 bases and 2 bases respectively, with 13 bases between them. The CDR3 totals 14 residues. In DNA form, the CDR3 reads TGTGCCAGCAGCCCGGGGACTGCTACCTACGAGCAGTACTTC. This gives the protein CASSPGTATYEQYF.

The chain joins TRBV3-1 to TRBJ2-3; 7 bases are shared with TRBD1. With 1 base clipped from V and 4 bases from J, the junction kept 11 bases outside the gene matches. CDR3 length: 17 residues. Germline V gene sequence: CDR1 LGHDT, CDR2 YNNKEL (reference sequence). CDR3 sequence reads: CASSQGNLGGKSDTQYF. The CDR3 coding sequence is TGTGCCAGCAGCCAAGGAAATCTAGGGGGCAAGTCAGATACGCAGTATTTT.

This clonotype was detected only once. The rearrangement uses TRBV4-3 and TRBJ2-3, with 8 nucleotides matching TRBD1. This CDR3 comprises 15 residues. CDR1 LGHNA and CDR2 YSLEER come from the germline V gene. J was trimmed by 5 bases and V by 4 bases; bases with no gene match: 8. CDR3 loop: CASSRTRGRGDTQYF. Written as DNA, the CDR3 is TGCGCCAGCAGCCGGACCAGGGGGCGAGGAGATACGCAGTATTTT.

The J gene is TRBJ1-2, the V gene TRBV12-3 or TRBV12-4; perhaps TRBD1 as D (5 bases). The V gene lost 2 bases and the J gene lost 6 bases, with 10 bases spanning the gap. CDR3 length equals 13 residues. The DNA of the CDR3 is TGTGCCAGCAGTTTATTGTCAGGGAATGGCTACACCTTC. Its protein product is CASSLLSGNGYTF.

CDR3 residues: CAIRSDRSSYNEQFF. CDR3 DNA sequence: TGTGCCATCAGGTCGGACAGAAGCTCCTACAATGAGCAGTTCTTC. The rearrangement joins TRBV10-3 to TRBJ2-1, with D perhaps TRBD1 (6 bases). V lost 6 bases, J lost 0 bases, and 12 bases lay in between. CDR1 ENHRY and CDR2 SYGVKD come from the germline V gene. This CDR3 contains 15 residues.

The chain carries TRBV4-3 and TRBJ1-2, with 7 nucleotides matching TRBD1. Germline lookup yields CDR1 LGHNA and CDR2 YSLEER. There are 17 residues in the CDR3. J was trimmed by 7 bases and V by 0 bases; bases with no gene match: 14. The DNA for the CDR3 is TGCGCCAGCAGCCAAGATAGGGGGCAGAAATTACGAAGTGGCTACACCTTC. Encoded protein: CASSQDRGQKLRSGYTF.

The rearrangement joins TRBV5-4 to TRBJ2-1, with 9 bases fitting TRBD2. Germline CDR1 SGHNT, CDR2 YYREEE (reference sequence). V dropped 4 bases and J dropped 4; count of bases not matched to a gene: 9. The CDR3 is 16 amino acids. CDR3 protein: CASSLGGAGGYNEQFF. The DNA for the CDR3 is TGTGCCAGCAGCCTAGGAGGGGCGGGGGGGTACAATGAGCAGTTCTTC.

V and J are TRBV7-9 and TRBJ2-1; 13 bases map to TRBD2. After removal of 4 bases from V and 9 bases from J, the junction contained 3 bases not matched to a gene. This CDR3 has 14 amino acids. Looked up from germline, CDR1 is SEHNR and CDR2 is FQNEAQ (reference sequence). The DNA for the CDR3 is TGTGCCAGCAGCTCGGGACTAGCGGGAACTGAGCAGTTCTTC. This gives the protein CASSSGLAGTEQFF.

CDR3 sequence (DNA): TGTGCCAGCTTCCCCCAGAAGAACACTGAAGCTTTCTTT. It specifies CASFPQKNTEAFF. The genes are TRBV7-9 and TRBJ1-1; D is ambiguous. This CDR3 is 13 amino acids long. Looked up from germline, CDR1 is SEHNR and CDR2 is FQNEAQ (reference sequence). V was trimmed by 8 bases and J by 1 base, leaving 11 bases between them. Looking up the rest from reference TRBV7-9 and TRBJ1-1 gives the full variable domain: DTGVSQNPRHKITKRGQNVTFRCDPISEHNRLYWYRQTLGQGPEFLTYFQNEAQLEKSRLLSDRFSAERPKGSFSTLEIQRTEQGDSAMYLCASFPQKNTEAFFGQGTRLTVV.

This clonotype came up a few times. This sequence joins TRBV4-2 and TRBJ2-1, with 8 bases identical to TRBD2. The CDR3 covers 15 residues. Germline CDR1 and CDR2: LGHNA and YNFKEQ. The trim removed 6 bases at V and 9 bases at J, leaving 13 bases unmatched. CDR3 residues: CASSPKGLGLSEQFF. The CDR3 nucleotides read TGTGCCAGCAGTCCCAAGGGACTAGGGTTAAGTGAGCAGTTCTTC.

This chain uses TRBV9 with TRBJ1-5; D is unresolved. CDR1 and CDR2 (germline): SGDLS, YYNGEE. CDR3 size: 15 residues. V lost 0 bases and J lost 0, with 7 bases in between. The CDR3 region has the DNA TGTGCCAGCAGCGTAGAGGGCCATAGCAATCAGCCCCAGCATTTT. Amino acid sequence: CASSVEGHSNQPQHF. The variable domain in full, completed from reference TRBV9 and TRBJ1-5, reads DSGVTQTPKHLITATGQRVTLRCSPRSGDLSVYWYQQSLDQGLQFLIQYYNGEERAKGNILERFSAQQFPDLHSELNLSSLELGDSALYFCASSVEGHSNQPQHFGDGTRLSIL.

This clonotype showed up just a few times. The junction and the germline gene differ at one end; a read error may be behind it. The J gene is TRBJ2-3, the V gene TRBV15, with D tentatively TRBD1 or TRBD2 (5 bases each). The length of the CDR3 is 16 residues. CDR1 LNHNV and CDR2 YYDKDF come from the germline V gene (reference sequence). CDR3 DNA sequence: TGTGCCACCAGCGGAGACGAGGGGCCCCCAACAGATACGCAGTATTTT. Its protein product is CATSGDEGPPTDTQYF.